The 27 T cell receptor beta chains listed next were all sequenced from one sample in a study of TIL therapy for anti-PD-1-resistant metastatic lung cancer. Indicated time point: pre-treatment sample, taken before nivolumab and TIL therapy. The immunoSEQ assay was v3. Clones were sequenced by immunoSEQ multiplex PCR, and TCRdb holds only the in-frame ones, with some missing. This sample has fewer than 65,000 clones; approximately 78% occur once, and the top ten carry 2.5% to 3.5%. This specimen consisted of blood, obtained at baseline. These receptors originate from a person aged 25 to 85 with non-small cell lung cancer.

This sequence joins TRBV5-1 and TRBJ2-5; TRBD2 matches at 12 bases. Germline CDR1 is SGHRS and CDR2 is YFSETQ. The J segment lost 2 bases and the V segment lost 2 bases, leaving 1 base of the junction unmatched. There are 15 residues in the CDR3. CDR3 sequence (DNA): TGCGCCAGCAGCTTCGGGACTAGCGGGCAAGAGACCCAGTACTTC. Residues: CASSFGTSGQETQYF.

The DNA of the CDR3 is TGTGCCTGGAGTGGTGGGGCGGGGCTTTCACCCCTCCACTTT. Its protein product is CAWSGGAGLSPLHF. This chain uses TRBV30 with TRBJ1-6, with D maybe TRBD1 (5 bases). V shed 1 base and J shed 9 bases, with 13 bases lying between them. Germline values: CDR1 GTSNPN, CDR2 SVGIG (reference sequence). The CDR3 has 14 amino acids.

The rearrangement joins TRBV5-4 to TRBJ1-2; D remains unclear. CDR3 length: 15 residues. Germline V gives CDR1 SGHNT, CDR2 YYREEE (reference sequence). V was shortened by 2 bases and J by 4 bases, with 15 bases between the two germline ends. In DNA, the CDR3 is TGTGCCAGCAGCTTAATTACCAGGTCGTCCTATGGCTACACCTTC. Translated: CASSLITRSSYGYTF. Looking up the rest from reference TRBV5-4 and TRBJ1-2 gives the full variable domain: ETGVTQSPTHLIKTRGQQVTLRCSSQSGHNTVSWYQQALGQGPQFIFQYYREEENGRGNFPPRFSGLQFPNYSSELNVNALELDDSALYLCASSLITRSSYGYTFGSGTRLTVV.

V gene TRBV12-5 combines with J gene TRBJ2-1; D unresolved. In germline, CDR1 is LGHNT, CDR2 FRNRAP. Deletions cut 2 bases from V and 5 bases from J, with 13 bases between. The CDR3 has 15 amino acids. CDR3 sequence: CASGLNPSGNNEQFF. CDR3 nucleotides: TGTGCTAGTGGTTTGAACCCCTCTGGAAACAATGAGCAGTTCTTC. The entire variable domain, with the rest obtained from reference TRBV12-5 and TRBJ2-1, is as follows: DARVTQTPRHKVTEMGQEVTMRCQPILGHNTVFWYRQTMMQGLELLAYFRNRAPLDDSGMPKDRFSAEMPDATLATLKIQPSEPRDSAVYFCASGLNPSGNNEQFFGPGTRLTVL.

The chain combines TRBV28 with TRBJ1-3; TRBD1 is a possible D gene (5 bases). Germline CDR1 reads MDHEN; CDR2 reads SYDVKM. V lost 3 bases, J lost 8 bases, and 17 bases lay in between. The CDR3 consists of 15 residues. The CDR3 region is CASSLSGLGVDTIYF. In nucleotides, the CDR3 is TGTGCCAGCAGTTTGAGCGGTCTAGGGGTCGACACCATATATTTT. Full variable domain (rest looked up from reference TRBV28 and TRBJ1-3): DVKVTQSSRYLVKRTGEKVFLECVQDMDHENMFWYRQDPGLGLRLIYFSYDVKMKEKGDIPEGYSVSREKKERFSLILESASTNQTSMYLCASSLSGLGVDTIYFGEGSWLTVV.

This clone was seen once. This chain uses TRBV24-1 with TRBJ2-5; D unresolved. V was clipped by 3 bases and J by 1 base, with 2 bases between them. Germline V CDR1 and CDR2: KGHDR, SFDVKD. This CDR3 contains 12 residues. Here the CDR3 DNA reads TGTGCCACCAGTGATCCCCAAGAGACCCAGTACTTC. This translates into CATSDPQETQYF.

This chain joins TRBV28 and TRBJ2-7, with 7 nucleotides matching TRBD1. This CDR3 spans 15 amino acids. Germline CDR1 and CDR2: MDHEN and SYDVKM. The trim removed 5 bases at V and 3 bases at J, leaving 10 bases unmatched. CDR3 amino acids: CASSPTRQGIYEQYF. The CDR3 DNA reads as TGTGCCAGCAGTCCGACACGACAGGGCATCTACGAGCAGTACTTC.

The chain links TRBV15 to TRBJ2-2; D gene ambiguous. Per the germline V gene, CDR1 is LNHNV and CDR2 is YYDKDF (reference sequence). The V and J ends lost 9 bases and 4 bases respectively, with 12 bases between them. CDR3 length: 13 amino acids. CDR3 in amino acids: CATRTGVTGELFF. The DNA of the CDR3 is TGTGCCACAAGGACGGGTGTCACCGGGGAGCTGTTTTTT.

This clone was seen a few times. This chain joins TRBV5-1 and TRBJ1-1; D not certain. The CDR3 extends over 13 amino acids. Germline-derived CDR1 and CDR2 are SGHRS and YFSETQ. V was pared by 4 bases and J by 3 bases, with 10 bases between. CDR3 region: CASSPAKHTEAFF. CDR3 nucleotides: TGCGCCAGCAGCCCGGCAAAGCACACTGAAGCTTTCTTT.

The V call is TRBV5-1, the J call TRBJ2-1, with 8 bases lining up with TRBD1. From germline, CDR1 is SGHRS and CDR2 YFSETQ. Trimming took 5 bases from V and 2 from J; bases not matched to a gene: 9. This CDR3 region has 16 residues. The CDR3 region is CASRETTGVPYNEQFF. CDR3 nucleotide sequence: TGCGCCAGCAGGGAGACGACAGGGGTTCCCTACAATGAGCAGTTCTTC. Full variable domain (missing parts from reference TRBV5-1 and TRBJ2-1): KAGVTQTPRYLIKTRGQQVTLSCSPISGHRSVSWYQQTPGQGLQFLFEYFSETQRNKGNFPGRFSGRQFSNSRSEMNVSTLELGDSALYLCASRETTGVPYNEQFFGPGTRLTVL.

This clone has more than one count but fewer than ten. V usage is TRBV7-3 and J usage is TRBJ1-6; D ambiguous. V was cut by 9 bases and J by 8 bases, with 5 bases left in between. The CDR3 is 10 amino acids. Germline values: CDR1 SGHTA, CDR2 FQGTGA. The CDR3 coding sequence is TGTGCCAGGACCGATTCACCCCTCCACTTT. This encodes CARTDSPLHF.

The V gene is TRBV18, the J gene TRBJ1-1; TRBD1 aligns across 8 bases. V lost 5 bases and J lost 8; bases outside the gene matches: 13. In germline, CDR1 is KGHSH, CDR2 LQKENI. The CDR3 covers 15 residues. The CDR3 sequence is CASSDLQGAKGEAFF. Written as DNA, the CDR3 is TGTGCCAGCTCAGATTTGCAGGGGGCGAAAGGGGAAGCTTTCTTT.

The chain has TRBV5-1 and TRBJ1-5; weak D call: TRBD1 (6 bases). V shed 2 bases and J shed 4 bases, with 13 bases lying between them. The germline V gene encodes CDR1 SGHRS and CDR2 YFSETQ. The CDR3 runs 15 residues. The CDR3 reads CASSLGGLDNQPQHF. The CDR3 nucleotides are TGCGCCAGCAGCTTAGGGGGTCTAGATAATCAGCCCCAGCATTTT.

The CDR3 bases are TGTGCCATCAGTGAGGGGGGGATGCAGGGGTATCAGCCCCAGCATTTT. It specifies CAISEGGMQGYQPQHF. This sequence joins TRBV10-3 and TRBJ1-5; weak D call: TRBD1 (6 bases). V was clipped by 2 bases and J by 5 bases, with 16 bases between them. This CDR3 is 16 amino acids long. Per the germline V gene, CDR1 is ENHRY and CDR2 is SYGVKD.

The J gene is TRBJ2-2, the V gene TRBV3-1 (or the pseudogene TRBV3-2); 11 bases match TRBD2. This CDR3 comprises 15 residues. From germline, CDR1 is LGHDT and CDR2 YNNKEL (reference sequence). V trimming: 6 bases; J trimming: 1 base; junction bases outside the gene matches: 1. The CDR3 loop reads CASSLAGGNTGELFF. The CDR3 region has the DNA TGTGCCAGCAGTCTAGCGGGGGGGAACACCGGGGAGCTGTTTTTT.

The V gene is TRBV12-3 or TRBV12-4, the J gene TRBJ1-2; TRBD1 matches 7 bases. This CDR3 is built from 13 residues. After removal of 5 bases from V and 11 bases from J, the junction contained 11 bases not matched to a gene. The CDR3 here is CASSPGAGGRYTF. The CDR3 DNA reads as TGTGCCAGCAGTCCTGGGGCAGGGGGAAGATACACCTTC.

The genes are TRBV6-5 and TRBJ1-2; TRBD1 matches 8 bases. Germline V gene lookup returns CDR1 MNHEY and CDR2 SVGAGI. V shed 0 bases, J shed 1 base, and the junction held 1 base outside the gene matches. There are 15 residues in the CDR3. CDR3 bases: TGTGCCAGCAGTTACTCGACAGGGGTTAACTATGGCTACACCTTC. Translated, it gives CASSYSTGVNYGYTF.

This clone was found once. The DNA for the CDR3 is TGTGCCAGCAGCTCAGGGGGTGGTCGACGGGGTCAGCCCCAGCATTTT. Protein product: CASSSGGGRRGQPQHF. The V and J genes are TRBV7-2 and TRBJ1-5; TRBD1 matches 7 bases. CDR1 SGHTA and CDR2 FQGNSA come from the germline V gene. This CDR3 is built from 16 residues. After removal of 4 bases from V and 6 bases from J, the junction contained 12 bases not matched to a gene. Variable domain in full (rest from reference TRBV7-2 and TRBJ1-5): GAGVSQSPSNKVTEKGKDVELRCDPISGHTALYWYRQSLGQGLEFLIYFQGNSAPDKSGLPSDRFSAERTGGSVSTLTIQRTQQEDSAVYLCASSSGGGRRGQPQHFGDGTRLSIL.

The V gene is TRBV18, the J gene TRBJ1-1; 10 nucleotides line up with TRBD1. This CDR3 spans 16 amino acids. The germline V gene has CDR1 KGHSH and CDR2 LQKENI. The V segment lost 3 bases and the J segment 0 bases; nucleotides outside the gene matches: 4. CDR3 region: CASSPGTGELNTEAFF. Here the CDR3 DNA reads TGTGCCAGCTCACCCGGGACAGGGGAACTGAACACTGAAGCTTTCTTT.

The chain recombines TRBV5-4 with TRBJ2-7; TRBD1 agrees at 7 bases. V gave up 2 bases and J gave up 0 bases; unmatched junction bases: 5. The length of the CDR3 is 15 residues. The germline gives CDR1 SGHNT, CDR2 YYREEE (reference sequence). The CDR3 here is CASSFRGRSSYEQYF. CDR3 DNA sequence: TGTGCCAGCAGCTTTAGGGGGCGTAGCTCCTACGAGCAGTACTTC.

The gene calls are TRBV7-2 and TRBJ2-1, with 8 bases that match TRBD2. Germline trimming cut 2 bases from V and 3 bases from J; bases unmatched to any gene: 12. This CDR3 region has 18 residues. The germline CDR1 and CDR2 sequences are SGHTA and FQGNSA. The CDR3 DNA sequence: TGTGCCAGCAGCTTATTCGGGGTAGCGGGGATCATCTACAATGAGCAGTTCTTC. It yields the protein CASSLFGVAGIIYNEQFF.

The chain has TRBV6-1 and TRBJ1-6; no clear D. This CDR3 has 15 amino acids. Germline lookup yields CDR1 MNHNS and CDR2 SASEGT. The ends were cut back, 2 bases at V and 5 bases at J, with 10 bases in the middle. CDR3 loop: CASSEMIQNNSPLHF. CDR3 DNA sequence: TGTGCCAGCAGTGAAATGATACAGAATAATTCACCCCTCCACTTT.

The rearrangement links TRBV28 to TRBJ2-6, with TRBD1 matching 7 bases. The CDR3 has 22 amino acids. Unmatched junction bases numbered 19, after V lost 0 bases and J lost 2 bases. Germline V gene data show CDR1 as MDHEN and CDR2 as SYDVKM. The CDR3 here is CASSLWGVGRGQHEPGANVLTF. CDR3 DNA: TGTGCCAGCAGTTTATGGGGCGTGGGTCGGGGACAGCACGAACCTGGGGCCAACGTCCTGACTTTC.

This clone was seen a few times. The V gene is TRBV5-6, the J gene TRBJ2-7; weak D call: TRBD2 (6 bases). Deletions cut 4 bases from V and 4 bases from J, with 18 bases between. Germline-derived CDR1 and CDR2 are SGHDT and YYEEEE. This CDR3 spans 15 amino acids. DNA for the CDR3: TGTGCCAGCAGCCCCTGGGGGGTGCGAATGTACGAGCAGTACTTC. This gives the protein CASSPWGVRMYEQYF.

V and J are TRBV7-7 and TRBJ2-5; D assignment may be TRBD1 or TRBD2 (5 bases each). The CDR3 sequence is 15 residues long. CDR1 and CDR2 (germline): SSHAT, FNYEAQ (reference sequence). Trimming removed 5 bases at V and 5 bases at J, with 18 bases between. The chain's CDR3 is CASSAAIGGRETQYF. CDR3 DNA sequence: TGTGCCAGCAGCGCCGCGATTGGGGGTCGGGAGACCCAGTACTTC.

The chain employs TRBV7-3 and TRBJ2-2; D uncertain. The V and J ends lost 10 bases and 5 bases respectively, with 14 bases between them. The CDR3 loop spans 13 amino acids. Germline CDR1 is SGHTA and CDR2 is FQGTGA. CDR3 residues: CATSDAVTGELFF. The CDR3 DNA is TGTGCCACGTCGGATGCGGTAACCGGGGAGCTGTTTTTT.

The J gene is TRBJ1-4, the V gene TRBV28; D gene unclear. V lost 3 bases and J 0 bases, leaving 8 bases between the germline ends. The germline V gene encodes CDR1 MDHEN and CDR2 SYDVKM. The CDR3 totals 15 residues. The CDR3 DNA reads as TGTGCCAGCAGTTTTAATGGGGCAACTAATGAAAAACTGTTTTTT. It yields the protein CASSFNGATNEKLFF.